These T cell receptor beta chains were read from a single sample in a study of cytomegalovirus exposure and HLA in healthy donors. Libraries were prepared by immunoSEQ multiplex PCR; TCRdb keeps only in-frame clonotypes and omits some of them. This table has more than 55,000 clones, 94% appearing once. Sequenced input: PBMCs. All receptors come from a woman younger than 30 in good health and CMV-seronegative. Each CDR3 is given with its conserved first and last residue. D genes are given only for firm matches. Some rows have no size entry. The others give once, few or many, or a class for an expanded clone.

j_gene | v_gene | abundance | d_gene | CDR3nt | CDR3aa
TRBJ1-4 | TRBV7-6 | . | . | TGTGCCAGCAGCTTATTCCGGGACTTTGAAAAACTGTTTTTT | CASSLFRDFEKLFF
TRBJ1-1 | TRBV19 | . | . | TGTGCCAGTAAGGGGTTGTTGATGAACACTGAAGCTTTCTTT | CASKGLLMNTEAFF
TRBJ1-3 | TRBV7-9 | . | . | TGTGCCAGCAGCTTGGAGCTTTCCGGAAACACCATATATTTT | CASSLELSGNTIYF
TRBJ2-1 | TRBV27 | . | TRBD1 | TGTGCCAGCAGGAACAGGGACAGGGAGCAGTTCTTC | CASRNRDREQFF
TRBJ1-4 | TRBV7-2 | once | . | TGTGCCAGCAGCCCCGCGCCAGGGACTAATGAAAAACTGTTTTTT | CASSPAPGTNEKLFF
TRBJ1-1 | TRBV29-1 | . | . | TGCAGCGTTGAGTTCAGGGGTTGGAAGAACACTGAAGCTTTCTTT | CSVEFRGWKNTEAFF
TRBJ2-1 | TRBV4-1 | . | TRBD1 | TGCGCCAGCAGCCGTCGCGGACAGGACTACAATGAGCAGTTCTTC | CASSRRGQDYNEQFF
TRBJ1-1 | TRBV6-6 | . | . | TGTGCCAGCAGTATAAACCCCGGTGGCACTGAAGCTTTCTTT | CASSINPGGTEAFF
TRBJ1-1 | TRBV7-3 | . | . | TGTGCCAGCAGCCCGACAGGTATGAACACTGAAGCTTTCTTT | CASSPTGMNTEAFF
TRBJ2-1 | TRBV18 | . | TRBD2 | TGTGCCAGCTCATCTCTCTCTGCGGGGGGAGCATCCTACAATGAGCAGTTCTTC | CASSSLSAGGASYNEQFF
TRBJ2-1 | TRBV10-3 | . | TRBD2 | TGTGCCATCAGCGTTAGGACGGGGGGCTACAATGAGCAGTTCTTC | CAISVRTGGYNEQFF
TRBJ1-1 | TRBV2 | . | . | TGTGCCAGCAGTGAATGGCAGGGGCTCACTGAAGCTTTCTTT | CASSEWQGLTEAFF
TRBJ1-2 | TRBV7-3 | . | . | TGTGCCAGCAGCTTATCAGGGCTCGATGGCTACACCTTC | CASSLSGLDGYTF
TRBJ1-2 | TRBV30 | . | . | TGTGCCTGCCCTTCGCTGGGCCCCTATGGCTACACCTTC | CACPSLGPYGYTF
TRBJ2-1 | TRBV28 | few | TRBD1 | TGTGCCAGCAACACCGACAGGGGGCTAAATGAGCAGTTCTTC | CASNTDRGLNEQFF
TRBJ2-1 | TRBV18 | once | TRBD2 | TGTGCCAGCTCACCACTAGCCATAGCGGGGGGGAGCTCCTACAATGAGCAGTTCTTC | CASSPLAIAGGSSYNEQFF
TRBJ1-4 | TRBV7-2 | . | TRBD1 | TGTGCCAGCAGCTTAGCCAGGGGGAGGACTAATGAAAAACTGTTTTTT | CASSLARGRTNEKLFF
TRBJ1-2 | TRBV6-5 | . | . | TGTGCCAGCACTCCAGGGACACCTAACTATGGCTACACCTTC | CASTPGTPNYGYTF
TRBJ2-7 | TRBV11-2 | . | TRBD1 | TGTGCCAGCAGCCACAGGGGGCGCGAGCAGTACTTC | CASSHRGREQYF
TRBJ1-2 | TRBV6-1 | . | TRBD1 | TGTGCCAGCAGGGGGGACAGGCCCACTAACTATGGCTACACCTTC | CASRGDRPTNYGYTF
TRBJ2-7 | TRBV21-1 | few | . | TGTGCCAGCAGCAAAGTTGTACAGTCCGACTACGAGCAGTACTTC | CASSKVVQSDYEQYF
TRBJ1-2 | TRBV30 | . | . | TGTGCCTGGAACCTAAGGGGAGGGTGGGGCTACACCTTC | CAWNLRGGWGYTF
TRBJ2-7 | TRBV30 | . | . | TGTGCCTGGAGTGTATCCGGGGTCGAGCAGTACTTC | CAWSVSGVEQYF
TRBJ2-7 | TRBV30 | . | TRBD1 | TGTGCCTGGAGTGAGGGACAGGGGCCCATTCCCTACGAGCAGTACTTC | CAWSEGQGPIPYEQYF
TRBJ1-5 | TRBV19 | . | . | TGTGCCAGTAGTATCGGTGGCAATCAGCCCCAGCATTTT | CASSIGGNQPQHF
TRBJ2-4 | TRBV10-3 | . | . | TGTGCCATCAGTGCAGTGCAGGGAAACATTCAGTACTTC | CAISAVQGNIQYF
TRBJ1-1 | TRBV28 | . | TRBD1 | TGTGCCAGCAGTTCAACCGGGACAGGGGATACTGAAGCTTTCTTT | CASSSTGTGDTEAFF
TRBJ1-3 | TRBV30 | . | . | TGTGCCTGGAGTCGGGGGATCTCTGGAAACACCATATATTTT | CAWSRGISGNTIYF
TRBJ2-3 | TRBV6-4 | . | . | TGTGCCAGCAGCGAAACTAGGGAACCGAATACGCAGTATTTT | CASSETREPNTQYF
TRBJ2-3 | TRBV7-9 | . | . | TGTGCCAGCAGCTCAAGTCGGAGGGCAGATACGCAGTATTTT | CASSSSRRADTQYF